This T cell receptor (beta chain) was identified in a study of sequential checkpoint blockade in melanoma. Study overall: Randomization was 1:1 between first-line nivolumab→ipilimumab and ipilimumab→nivolumab. After both sequences, patients received maintenance nivolumab.

Treatment described: randomized to nivolumab then ipilimumab (arm A) or the reverse (arm B). DNA-damaging chemotherapy had not been given to any patient beforehand. Live CD3+CD8+ CD19− CD56− cells were sorted from PBMCs. The data were produced by immunoSEQ multiplex PCR, yet TCRdb's version contains in-frame clones alone and is incomplete. The sample shows 9,500 to 15,000 clones, about 80% of them seen only once. The receptor's source is a human donor with melanoma. The sequences come from CD8+ T cells sorted from blood (inferred from file names), collected from a patient given nivolumab and ipilimumab in sequence.

CDR3 loop: CASSFGQGSSYEQYF. The DNA for the CDR3 is TGTGCCAGCAGCTTTGGGCAGGGAAGCTCCTACGAGCAGTACTTC. This chain connects TRBV5-4 to TRBJ2-7; TRBD1 is a possible D gene (5 bases). Germline V gene lookup returns CDR1 SGHNT and CDR2 YYREEE (reference sequence). V shed 2 bases and J shed 0 bases, with 12 bases lying between them. This CDR3 region has 15 residues.